The TCR beta chain under discussion was sequenced for a study of lymphopenia after photon versus proton radiotherapy. Comment on this clone: Antigen specificity is unknown.

Measured with immunoSEQ multiplex PCR; TCRdb has only the in-frame clones, and not every one. The sample lists about 39,000 clones, around 90% seen once, with 12% to 15% in the top ten. CDR1 is MNHEY, CDR2 SVGAGI, per germline. V was shortened by 5 bases and J by 7 bases, with 17 bases between the two germline ends. This CDR3 region has 15 residues. General study findings and limits: Photon-treated patients lost naive T cells and TCR diversity; proton-treated stayed stable. Larger post-nadir TCR diversity loss correlated inversely with survival in deceased patients. Oligoclonal CD8+ Temra expansion after nadir drove photon patients' diversity drop.

This material consisted of peripheral blood, taken from a patient treated with photon-based radiotherapy. The chain couples TRBV6-5 to TRBJ1-4; weak D call: TRBD1 (6 bases). This clonotype originated in a man in his 60s with cholangiocarcinoma. Written as DNA, the CDR3 is TGTGCCAGCAGTCCCACAGGGATTTCGAGTGAAAAACTGTTTTTT. Translating it yields CASSPTGISSEKLFF.